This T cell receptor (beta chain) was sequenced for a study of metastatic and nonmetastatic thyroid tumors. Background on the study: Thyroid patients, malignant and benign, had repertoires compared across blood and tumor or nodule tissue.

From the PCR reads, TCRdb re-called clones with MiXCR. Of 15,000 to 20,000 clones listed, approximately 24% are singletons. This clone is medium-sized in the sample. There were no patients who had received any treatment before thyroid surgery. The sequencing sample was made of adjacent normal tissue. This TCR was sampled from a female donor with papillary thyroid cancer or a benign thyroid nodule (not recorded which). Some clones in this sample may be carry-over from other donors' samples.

In DNA form, the CDR3 reads TGTGCCAGTAGTATAGCGAGAGGAAAAGACACTGAAGCTTTCTTT. It translates to CASSIARGKDTEAFF. V and J are TRBV19 and TRBJ1-1, with D unresolved. Germline CDR1 reads LNHDA; CDR2 reads SQIVND (reference sequence). The CDR3 contains 15 residues. V was clipped by 1 base and J by 3 bases, with 12 bases between them. Variable domain in full (rest from reference TRBV19 and TRBJ1-1): DGGITQSPKYLFRKEGQNVTLSCEQNLNHDAMYWYRQDPGQGLRLIYYSQIVNDFQKGDIAEGYSVSREKKESFPLTVTSAQKNPTAFYLCASSIARGKDTEAFFGQGTRLTVV.